This T cell receptor beta chain was captured in a study of radiotherapy plus CTLA-4 blockade in lung cancer. Turning to the study itself: Among patients, 15% to 20% showed objective responses, and 25% to 35% had disease control.

Generated by immunoSEQ multiplex PCR, the TCRdb table keeps only in-frame clones and is missing some. Among roughly 50,000 clones, about 72% were seen once, and the ten largest hold approximately 12%. There are a few counts of this clone. Its antigen is currently unknown. Study-wide findings and caveats: Per reports, early blood T cell clone dynamics, plus interferon-beta, forecast response most strongly.

V was clipped by 2 bases and J by 5 bases, with 10 bases between them. The CDR3 is 14 residues long. Germline V lookup: CDR1 MNHEY, CDR2 SVGAGI. The TCR sequence derives from a human donor with non-small cell lung cancer who had stable disease on radiotherapy plus ipilimumab. The starting material was peripheral blood, obtained from a patient treated with radiotherapy plus ipilimumab. The J gene is TRBJ1-3, the V gene TRBV6-5; D is undetermined. Here the CDR3 DNA reads TGTGCCAGCAGTTACAGTTGGACCCGAAACACCATATATTTT. Translated: CASSYSWTRNTIYF.